This note documents a single T cell receptor (beta chain) sequence. The antigen this receptor binds is unknown. No much larger clone is present one base from it, and per-base qualities are unavailable. The collaborating institutions used their own protocols to collect whole blood in K2EDTA tubes. Collaborator samples were shipped for TCRbeta analysis as frozen whole blood, isolated PBMCs, or DNA extracted from either sample type. This specimen belongs to a study of blood T cell repertoires in COVID-19 (TCRdb year 2020). As for the study more broadly: The collaborator samples originated in the United States, Italy and Spain and spanned the acute and convalescent phases of COVID-19. The prospective study material was composed of cDNA or gDNA derived from T cells, B-cell-depleted T cells, or PBMCs. The dataset comprised deeply sampled blood TCRbeta repertoires from subjects exposed to, actively infected with, or recovered from COVID-19. A freely available public database, intended as a resource for researchers studying the immune response to SARS-CoV-2, is where the repertoires were released. The samples were drawn from the first 160 participants of the ongoing ImmuneRACE study and from more than 1,000 subjects provided by 6 global collaborators. A de-identified subject ID, COVID-19 status, age in years and sex were almost always included in the sample metadata. Where available, HLA class I and class II types were taken from metadata supplied by the sample provider and were not determined by assay-based typing. Summary of the overall study and its limitations: Clinical and demographic metadata were provided uncurated, with the amount varying by source and participant.

The cysteine opens and the phenylalanine closes a CDR3 of 12 amino acids. This entry keeps only the CDR3 DNA: 36 bases, framed from base 1. V lost 0 bases and J lost 8 bases; the stretch between them is 7 bases long. The germline V gene gives CDR1 as ENHRY and CDR2 as SYGVKD. TCRbeta CDR3 regions were amplified from genomic DNA by means of the immunoSEQ Assay, a bias-controlled multiplex PCR. In the authors' own workflow: Nucleated cell counts per sample were estimated from amplification of reference gene primers within the assay. To quantify the absolute abundance of each unique TCRbeta CDR3 rearrangement, sequence reads were collapsed and filtered. For each sample, productive Simpson clonality was calculated as the square root of Simpson's diversity index across productive rearrangements. This immuneACCESS table, as held by TCRdb, lists in-frame sequences with V and J called but not all clones. Of the missing ones, under half trace to an unresolved V gene in checked studies; the others have no known cause. D and trimming come from the DNA, and the V and J calls and clone size come from that table. Here the sample has 200,000 to 250,000 clones; about 88% occur a single time. The ten largest make up around 0.89% of the sample.

Sequences were obtained from peripheral blood. The source of this sequence is a man between 40 and 49 years old with acute or convalescent COVID-19. Recombination joined TRBV10-3 with TRBJ1-1, with no reliable assignment of the D segment. The CDR3 region has the sequence CAISESAVEAFF. The DNA sequence follows: TGTGCCATCAGTGAGTCGGCAGTGGAAGCTTTCTTT.